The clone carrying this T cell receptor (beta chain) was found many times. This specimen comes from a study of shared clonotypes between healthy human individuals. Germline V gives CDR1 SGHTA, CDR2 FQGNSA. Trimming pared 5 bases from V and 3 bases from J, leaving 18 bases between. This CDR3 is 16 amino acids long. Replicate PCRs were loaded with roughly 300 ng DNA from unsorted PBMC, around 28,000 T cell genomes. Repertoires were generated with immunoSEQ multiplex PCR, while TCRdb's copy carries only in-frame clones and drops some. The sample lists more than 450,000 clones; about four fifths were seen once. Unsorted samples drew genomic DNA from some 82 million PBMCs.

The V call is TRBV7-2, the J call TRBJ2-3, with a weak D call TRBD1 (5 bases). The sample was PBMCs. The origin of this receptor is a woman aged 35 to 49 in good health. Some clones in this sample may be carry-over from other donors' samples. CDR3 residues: CASSLGARTGTDTQYF. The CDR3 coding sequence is TGTGCCAGCAGCCTAGGGGCGAGAACAGGTACAGATACGCAGTATTTT.